Below, 32 T cell receptor beta chains from the same sample are listed, as sequenced in a study of blood T cell repertoires in COVID-19. Profiled with immunoSEQ multiplex PCR; TCRdb holds only in-frame clones, not every one. The table lists 250,000 to 300,000 clones, about 86% of them singletons. Sample: peripheral blood. All receptors derive from a young man with active or convalescent COVID-19.

J is TRBJ1-1 and V is TRBV9; the D is unclear. The CDR3 consists of 15 residues. V was trimmed by 0 bases and J by 0 bases, leaving 9 bases between them. The V gene's germline CDR1 is SGDLS and CDR2 YYNGEE. The CDR3 protein is CASSVGAGMNTEAFF. CDR3 nucleotide sequence: TGTGCCAGCAGCGTAGGGGCGGGGATGAACACTGAAGCTTTCTTT.

Only a few counts were recorded for this clone. This chain uses TRBV4-2 with TRBJ1-3; D unresolved. CDR1 and CDR2 (germline): LGHNA, YNFKEQ. V dropped 2 bases and J dropped 8 bases, with 10 bases sitting between them. This CDR3 is 13 amino acids long. The CDR3 sequence: CASSQYQEDTIYF. The DNA of the CDR3 is TGTGCCAGCAGCCAATATCAAGAGGACACCATATATTTT.

The rearrangement joins TRBV29-1 to TRBJ1-2, with a tentative D call TRBD1 (5 bases). V dropped 4 bases and J dropped 7 bases, with 10 bases sitting between them. This CDR3 region has 11 residues. CDR1 is SQVTM and CDR2 is ANQGSEA in the germline V gene. This chain's CDR3 is CSVVRAGGYTF. Here the CDR3 DNA reads TGCAGCGTTGTCAGGGCCGGTGGCTACACCTTC.

The chain employs TRBV19 and TRBJ1-2; 9 bases line up with TRBD1. In germline, CDR1 is LNHDA, CDR2 SQIVND (reference sequence). This CDR3 spans 15 amino acids. Trimming took 3 bases from V and 2 from J; bases not matched to a gene: 4. In DNA form, the CDR3 reads TGTGCCAGTAGTATCGAAACAGGGGGCAACTATGGCTACACCTTC. The encoded protein is CASSIETGGNYGYTF.

V gene TRBV7-3 combines with J gene TRBJ2-1, with TRBD1 matching over 7 bases. The V gene's germline CDR1 is SGHTA and CDR2 FQGTGA. J was trimmed by 4 bases and V by 4 bases; bases with no gene match: 4. This CDR3 spans 14 amino acids. The CDR3 DNA reads as TGTGCCAGCAGCTCGGGACAGACATACAATGAGCAGTTCTTC. Translated: CASSSGQTYNEQFF.

The chain carries TRBV6-5 and TRBJ1-5; 8 bases are shared with TRBD1. Germline V gene sequence: CDR1 MNHEY, CDR2 SVGAGI. Unmatched junction bases numbered 7, after V lost 6 bases and J lost 6 bases. The CDR3 covers 14 residues. CDR3 in amino acids: CASRSGGGSQPQHF. As DNA, the CDR3 is TGTGCCAGCAGATCAGGGGGCGGGAGTCAGCCCCAGCATTTT.

This clone was recorded only once. The rearrangement uses TRBV19 and TRBJ1-1; D not certain. The germline V gene encodes CDR1 LNHDA and CDR2 SQIVND (reference sequence). This CDR3 has 15 residues. Deletions cut 5 bases from V and 3 bases from J, with 16 bases between. CDR3 protein: CASSSQPRRDTEAFF. CDR3 DNA: TGTGCCAGTAGTTCCCAGCCCCGGAGGGACACTGAAGCTTTCTTT.

This chain connects TRBV19 to TRBJ1-3, with D possibly matching TRBD1 (5 bases). Per germline, CDR1 LNHDA and CDR2 SQIVND (reference sequence). V lost 5 bases and J lost 4, with 12 bases in between. This CDR3 contains 14 residues. CDR3 sequence reads: CASSLQVNGNTIYF. CDR3 nucleotides: TGTGCCAGTAGTCTACAGGTTAACGGAAACACCATATATTTT.

The rearrangement links TRBV9 to TRBJ1-4, with 7 bases lining up with TRBD1. Germline V gives CDR1 SGDLS, CDR2 YYNGEE. The V and J ends lost 2 bases and 11 bases, in that order; junction bases with no gene match: 6. CDR3 length equals 13 residues. CDR3 DNA: TGTGCCAGCAGCGTTGACAGGGAAACGAAACTGTTTTTT. Protein: CASSVDRETKLFF. The complete variable domain, with remaining parts taken from reference TRBV9 and TRBJ1-4, reads DSGVTQTPKHLITATGQRVTLRCSPRSGDLSVYWYQQSLDQGLQFLIQYYNGEERAKGNILERFSAQQFPDLHSELNLSSLELGDSALYFCASSVDRETKLFFGSGTQLSVL.

The sample holds one count of this clone. The chain recombines TRBV29-1 with TRBJ2-1, with D possibly matching TRBD2 (5 bases). The CDR3 contains 12 residues. From germline, CDR1 is SQVTM and CDR2 ANQGSEA. The CDR3 is CLGVTGYNEQFF. CDR3 nucleotides: TGCCTCGGGGTTACGGGGTACAATGAGCAGTTCTTC.

The rearrangement links TRBV4-1 to TRBJ1-5; D gene uncertain. The CDR3 length is 15 residues. Trimming shortened V by 0 bases and J by 5 bases, and 11 bases separated the two germline ends. Germline CDR1 reads MGHRA; CDR2 reads YSYEKL. The CDR3 sequence: CASSQDPEKHQPQHF. The CDR3 nucleotides are TGCGCCAGCAGCCAAGATCCCGAGAAACATCAGCCCCAGCATTTT.

The chain has TRBV3-1 (or the pseudogene TRBV3-2) and TRBJ1-3, with D unclear. From germline, CDR1 is LGHDT and CDR2 YNNKEL (reference sequence). The CDR3 covers 17 residues. V gave up 0 bases and J gave up 0 bases, with 12 bases separating them. The CDR3 DNA reads as TGTGCCAGCAGCCAAGAGAGGGCCAAGCTCTCTGGAAACACCATATATTTT. It yields the protein CASSQERAKLSGNTIYF.

This chain uses TRBV5-1 with TRBJ2-5; tentative D call: TRBD2 (7 bases). V gave up 0 bases and J gave up 5 bases, with 14 bases separating them. The CDR3 covers 15 residues. Germline V gives CDR1 SGHRS, CDR2 YFSETQ. DNA for the CDR3: TGCGCCAGCAGCTTGGGTCAGGGGAGGGAGGAGACCCAGTACTTC. Translating it yields CASSLGQGREETQYF.

V gene TRBV19 combines with J gene TRBJ2-2, with 14 bases fitting TRBD2. CDR1 and CDR2 (germline): LNHDA, SQIVND (reference sequence). The CDR3 is 15 amino acids. V gave up 6 bases and J gave up 7 bases; unmatched junction bases: 4. As DNA, the CDR3 is TGTGCCAGTAGAGGACTAGCGGGGGGTTTCGGGGAGCTGTTTTTT. It encodes CASRGLAGGFGELFF.

This clone occurred many times. This chain uses TRBV6-5 with TRBJ1-2; D possibly corresponds to TRBD1 (5 bases). CDR1 and CDR2 (germline): MNHEY, SVGAGI. This CDR3 region has 13 residues. V was clipped by 5 bases and J by 7 bases, with 14 bases between them. The CDR3 loop is CASSLTGDAGYTF. The CDR3, as DNA: TGTGCCAGCAGTCTAACAGGAGACGCTGGCTACACCTTC.

The V call is TRBV7-9, the J call TRBJ2-7, with 10 positions matching TRBD1. CDR1 and CDR2 from the germline V gene are SEHNR and FQNEAQ (reference sequence). V shed 5 bases and J 7 bases; nucleotides not matched to a gene: 11. This CDR3 has 15 amino acids. CDR3: CASSATGTGVREQYF. The CDR3 DNA reads TGTGCCAGCAGCGCAACCGGGACAGGGGTCAGAGAGCAGTACTTC.

The rearrangement links TRBV7-8 to TRBJ1-5, with a tentative D call TRBD1 (5 bases). The CDR3 runs 17 residues. V was clipped by 5 bases and J by 0 bases, with 17 bases between them. CDR1 is SGHVS, CDR2 FQNEAQ, per germline. CDR3: CASSIDSSQYSNQPQHF. CDR3 DNA: TGTGCCAGCAGCATTGACAGTTCCCAATATAGCAATCAGCCCCAGCATTTT.

This chain connects TRBV12-3 or TRBV12-4 to TRBJ2-3; D is perhaps TRBD1 (6 bases). With 6 bases removed from V and 1 base from J, the gap between germline ends came to 8 bases. This CDR3 is 13 amino acids long. CDR3 DNA sequence: TGTGCCAGCAGGAGGACAGGCACAGATACGCAGTATTTT. It is translated as CASRRTGTDTQYF.

The gene calls are TRBV2 and TRBJ2-7; 10 nucleotides match TRBD1. Germline assignment: CDR1 SNHLY and CDR2 FYNNEI. The CDR3 sequence is 14 residues long. Trimming took 5 bases from V and 5 from J; bases not matched to a gene: 6. In DNA form, the CDR3 reads TGTGCCAGCAGTTTTGGACAGGGGGGCCACGAGCAGTACTTC. It translates to CASSFGQGGHEQYF.

This clone has a single count. The V call is TRBV5-8, the J call TRBJ1-1; no firm D call. The CDR3 sequence is 12 residues long. CDR1 SGHTS and CDR2 YDEGEE come from the germline V gene. V was trimmed by 5 bases and J by 3 bases, leaving 8 bases between them. CDR3 DNA sequence: TGTGCCAGCAGATTCATTGACACTGAAGCTTTCTTT. Its translation: CASRFIDTEAFF.

This chain connects TRBV9 to TRBJ1-1; D gene unclear. Trimming took 0 bases from V and 12 from J, leaving 15 bases between them. The germline CDR1 and CDR2 sequences are SGDLS and YYNGEE. The CDR3 spans 13 residues. The CDR3 spells CASSVGTAGGSFF. The CDR3 DNA follows: TGTGCCAGCAGCGTAGGAACAGCGGGAGGGTCTTTCTTT.

This clone is a singleton in its sample. The V and J genes are TRBV6-2 or TRBV6-3 and TRBJ2-2; D may be TRBD2 (5 bases). Deletions cut 0 bases from V and 3 bases from J, with 17 bases between. The CDR3 sequence is 18 residues long. CDR1 and CDR2 (germline): MNHEY, SVGEGT. Here the CDR3 DNA reads TGTGCCAGCAGTTACTCGATTTATGGCGGGTTCCACACCGGGGAGCTGTTTTTT. It specifies CASSYSIYGGFHTGELFF.

The V call is TRBV7-2, the J call TRBJ1-2; D is perhaps TRBD1 (6 bases). V shed 5 bases and J shed 7 bases, with 20 bases lying between them. The V gene's germline CDR1 is SGHTA and CDR2 FQGNSA. The CDR3 is made up of 15 amino acids. The CDR3 sequence is CASSIQTGTNSGYTF. The CDR3 DNA reads TGTGCCAGCAGCATTCAGACCGGGACAAATAGTGGCTACACCTTC.

The rearrangement links TRBV21-1 to TRBJ2-1; TRBD1 is taken as the D call from the table, unchecked against the DNA. TRBV21-1 is recorded as a pseudogene. There are 16 residues in the CDR3. CDR3 residues: CASSTTRDRTYNEQFF. CDR3 bases: TGTGCCAGCAGCACCACCCGGGACAGGACCTACAATGAGCAGTTCTTC.

The chain couples TRBV9 to TRBJ1-1, with a possible D match to TRBD1 (6 bases). The CDR3 sequence is 14 residues long. V lost 3 bases, J lost 4 bases, and 13 bases lay in between. Germline assignment: CDR1 SGDLS and CDR2 YYNGEE. Written as DNA, the CDR3 is TGTGCCAGCAGCGCAACAGGGTTGAGCACTGAAGCTTTCTTT. Translation: CASSATGLSTEAFF.

The CDR3 DNA reads as TGTGCCAGCAGCCCACCGGGACAGGGTCTCGGCTACACCTTC. Amino acid sequence: CASSPPGQGLGYTF. The chain joins TRBV3-1 (or the pseudogene TRBV3-2) to TRBJ1-2; 9 bases agree with TRBD1. V lost 4 bases, J lost 8 bases, and 8 bases stayed unmatched. Germline V gene sequence: CDR1 LGHDT, CDR2 YNNKEL (reference sequence). This CDR3 spans 14 amino acids.

The chain uses TRBV5-5 and TRBJ2-2; weak D call: TRBD1 (6 bases). Germline lookup yields CDR1 SGHKS and CDR2 YYEKEE (reference sequence). This CDR3 has 16 residues. The germline V and J ends were trimmed by 4 bases and 0 bases, with 13 bases remaining between them. The DNA of the CDR3 is TGTGCCAGCAGCACTCTGGACAGCGCGAACACCGGGGAGCTGTTTTTT. This sequence encodes CASSTLDSANTGELFF. The entire variable domain, with the rest obtained from reference TRBV5-5 and TRBJ2-2, is as follows: DAGVTQSPTHLIKTRGQQVTLRCSPISGHKSVSWYQQVLGQGPQFIFQYYEKEERGRGNFPDRFSARQFPNYSSELNVNALLLGDSALYLCASSTLDSANTGELFFGEGSRLTVL.

V usage is TRBV5-6 and J usage is TRBJ1-4; possible D gene TRBD1, 5 bases. The CDR3 extends over 14 amino acids. V lost 3 bases to trimming and J lost 4 bases, with 10 bases between them. Germline values: CDR1 SGHDT, CDR2 YYEEEE. CDR3 DNA: TGTGCCAGCAGCTCCGGGGGTTATAATGAAAAACTGTTTTTT. It encodes CASSSGGYNEKLFF.

This sequence joins TRBV5-4 and TRBJ1-1; D is possibly TRBD1 (6 bases). Trimming removed 4 bases at V and 3 bases at J, with 16 bases between. Germline CDR1 is SGHNT and CDR2 is YYREEE (reference sequence). The CDR3 loop spans 15 amino acids. The CDR3 DNA is TGTGCCAGCAGCGAATCACAGGGTGATCACACTGAAGCTTTCTTT. This codes for CASSESQGDHTEAFF.

The chain uses TRBV19 and TRBJ2-1; TRBD1 is a possible D gene (5 bases). This CDR3 region has 13 residues. V was pared by 11 bases and J by 4 bases, with 15 bases between. Germline CDR1 is LNHDA and CDR2 is SQIVND (reference sequence). CDR3 loop: CAGSTDLYNEQFF. In nucleotides, the CDR3 is TGTGCCGGATCGACAGATCTTTACAATGAGCAGTTCTTC.

This sequence joins TRBV3-1 (or the pseudogene TRBV3-2) and TRBJ2-5; the match to TRBD2 covers 8 bases. The germline gives CDR1 LGHDT, CDR2 YNNKEL (reference sequence). The CDR3 consists of 16 residues. The V and J ends lost 1 base and 4 bases, in that order; junction bases with no gene match: 8. The CDR3 coding sequence is TGTGCCAGCAGCCAAGCCCTTCGGGGGGGAGGAGAGACCCAGTACTTC. Translating gives CASSQALRGGGETQYF.

V is TRBV20-1 and J is TRBJ1-2; 7 bases match TRBD1. The CDR3 sequence is 16 residues long. The germline CDR1 and CDR2 sequences are DFQATT and SNEGSKA (reference sequence). V dropped 3 bases and J dropped 4; count of bases not matched to a gene: 14. This chain's CDR3 is CSASTLKRGRAYGYTF. CDR3 nucleotides: TGCAGTGCTAGTACCCTCAAAAGGGGGCGCGCCTATGGCTACACCTTC.